The source of this T cell receptor beta chain is a study of T cell repertoires in cytomegalovirus infection. Study information: Public TCR beta signatures marked donors with CMV infection and the matching HLA. Study-level findings and limits: Based on cumulative public TCR beta family frequency, carriers of CMV plus the relevant HLA were identified. Clonotypes of TCR beta that were HLA-C-restricted and CMV-specific dominated the ex vivo response.

Of note for this clonotype: Its cognate antigen is unknown. An end of the junction does not agree with germline; a read error may underlie this.

TCRdb processed the reads anew with MiXCR; each CDR3 protein has one entry. The profile shows around 740,000 distinct CDR3 sequences, 35% of them singletons. This CDR3 has 14 amino acids. The rearrangement uses TRBV12-3 or TRBV12-4 and TRBJ1-1, with D possibly matching TRBD1 (6 bases). The sample comprised PBMCs. This receptor was taken from a human donor in good health (CMV status not recorded). Some clones in this sample may be carry-over from other donors' samples. The CDR3 region is CAGSLRGASPEAFF. CDR3 coding DNA: TGTGCCGGCAGTTTACGGGGGGCGTCCCCTGAAGCTTTCTTT.